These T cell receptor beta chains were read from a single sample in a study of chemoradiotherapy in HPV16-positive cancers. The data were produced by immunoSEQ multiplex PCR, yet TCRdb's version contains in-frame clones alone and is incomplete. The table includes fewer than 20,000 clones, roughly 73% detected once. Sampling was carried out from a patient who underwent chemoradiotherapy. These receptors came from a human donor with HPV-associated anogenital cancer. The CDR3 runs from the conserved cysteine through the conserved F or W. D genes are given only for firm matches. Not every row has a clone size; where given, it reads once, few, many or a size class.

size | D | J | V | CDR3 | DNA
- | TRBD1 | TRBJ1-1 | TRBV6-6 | CASIPGQGSFGTEAFF | TGTGCCAGCATTCCGGGACAGGGTTCGTTTGGCACTGAAGCTTTCTTT
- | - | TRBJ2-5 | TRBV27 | CASSLSGLLRETQYF | TGTGCCAGCAGTTTATCGGGGCTGTTGCGAGAGACCCAGTACTTC
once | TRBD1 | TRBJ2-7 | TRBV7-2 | CASSLRQGPYEQYF | TGTGCCAGCAGCTTGAGACAGGGGCCCTACGAGCAGTACTTC
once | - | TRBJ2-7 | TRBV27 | CASSLRRFNYEQYF | TGTGCCAGCAGTTTACGGCGGTTCAACTACGAGCAGTACTTC
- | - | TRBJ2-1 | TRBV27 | CASSSRGTTYNEQFF | TGTGCCAGCAGCTCTCGGGGGACAACCTACAATGAGCAGTTCTTC
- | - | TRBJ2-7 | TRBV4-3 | CASSQDLRDRTYEQYF | TGCGCCAGCAGCCAAGATCTCCGGGACCGGACCTACGAGCAGTACTTC
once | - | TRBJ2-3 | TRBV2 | CASSAGLPPDTQYF | TGTGCCAGCAGTGCAGGGTTGCCCCCAGATACGCAGTATTTT
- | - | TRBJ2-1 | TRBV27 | CASSLGQSVYNEQFF | TGTGCCAGCAGTTTAGGCCAGTCTGTATACAATGAGCAGTTCTTC
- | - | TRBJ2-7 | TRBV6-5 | CASSYPTGQTYEQYF | TGTGCCAGCAGTTACCCGACGGGACAAACCTACGAGCAGTACTTC
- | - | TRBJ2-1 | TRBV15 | CATSRDRQINEQFF | TGTGCCACCAGCAGAGATCGCCAGATTAATGAGCAGTTCTTC
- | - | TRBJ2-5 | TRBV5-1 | CASSLVAWGETQYF | TGCGCCAGCAGCTTAGTAGCTTGGGGAGAGACCCAGTACTTC
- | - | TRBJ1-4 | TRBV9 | CASSEQGYLNEKLFF | TGTGCCAGCAGCGAGCAGGGCTACCTTAATGAAAAACTGTTTTTT
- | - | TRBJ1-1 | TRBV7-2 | CASSLLATEAFF | TGTGCCAGCAGCTTGTTGGCCACTGAAGCTTTCTTT
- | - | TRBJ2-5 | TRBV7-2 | CASSEGVAGGPKTQYF | TGTGCCAGCAGCGAGGGGGTAGCCGGGGGGCCTAAGACCCAGTACTTC
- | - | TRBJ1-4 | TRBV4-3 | CASSQVYLGREKLFF | TGCGCCAGCAGCCAAGTCTATCTCGGCCGCGAAAAACTGTTTTTT
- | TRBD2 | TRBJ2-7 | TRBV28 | CASRPSGGTYEQYF | TGTGCCAGCAGACCTAGCGGGGGGACCTACGAGCAGTACTTC
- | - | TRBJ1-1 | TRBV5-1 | CASSLQAQLNTEAFF | TGCGCCAGCAGCTTGCAGGCACAGCTGAACACTGAAGCTTTCTTT
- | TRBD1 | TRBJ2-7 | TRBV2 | CAGDRDSSYEQYF | TGTGCCGGGGATCGGGACAGCTCCTACGAGCAGTACTTC
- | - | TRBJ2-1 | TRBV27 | CASSLSSSAYNEQFF | TGTGCCAGCAGTTTATCAAGCAGTGCCTACAATGAGCAGTTCTTC
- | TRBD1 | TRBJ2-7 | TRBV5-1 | CASSPGTGLSEQYF | TGCGCCAGCAGCCCCGGGACAGGGTTGTCCGAGCAGTACTTC
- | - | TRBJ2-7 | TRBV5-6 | CASSLVLEQYF | TGTGCCAGCAGCTTGGTATTGGAGCAGTACTTC
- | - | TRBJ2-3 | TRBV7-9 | CASSLGIGATDTQYF | TGTGCCAGCAGTTTAGGTATTGGGGCTACAGATACGCAGTATTTT
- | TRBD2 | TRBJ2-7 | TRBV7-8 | CASSSEGGKQYF | TGTGCCAGCAGCTCCGAGGGAGGGAAGCAGTACTTC
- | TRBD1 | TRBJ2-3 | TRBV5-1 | CASSLVDRAADTQYF | TGCGCCAGCAGCTTGGTGGACAGGGCGGCAGATACGCAGTATTTT
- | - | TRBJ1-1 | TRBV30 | CAWSVRGLDTEAFF | TGTGCCTGGAGTGTACGAGGGCTGGACACTGAAGCTTTCTTT
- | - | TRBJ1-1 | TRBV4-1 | CASSQVEDNTEAFF | TGCGCCAGCAGCCAAGTCGAAGATAACACTGAAGCTTTCTTT
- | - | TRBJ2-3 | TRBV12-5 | CASGLTPAPTDTQYF | TGTGCTAGTGGTTTGACGCCTGCTCCTACAGATACGCAGTATTTT
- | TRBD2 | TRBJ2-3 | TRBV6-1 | CASSELAGGPDTQYF | TGTGCCAGCAGTGAACTAGCGGGGGGGCCAGATACGCAGTATTTT
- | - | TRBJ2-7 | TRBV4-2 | CASSQDMTLYEQYF | TGTGCCAGCAGCCAAGATATGACCCTCTACGAGCAGTACTTC
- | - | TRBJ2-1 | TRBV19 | CASSIRIADNEQFF | TGTGCCAGTAGTATCAGGATAGCGGACAATGAGCAGTTCTTC
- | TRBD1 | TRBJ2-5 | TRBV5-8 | CASSVQGMGWETQYF | TGTGCCAGCAGCGTACAGGGGATGGGGTGGGAGACCCAGTACTTC
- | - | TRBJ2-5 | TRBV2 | CASSGQKVGETQYF | TGTGCCAGCAGTGGACAAAAGGTTGGGGAGACCCAGTACTTC
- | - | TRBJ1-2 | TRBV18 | CASSEGANYGYTF | TGTGCCAGCTCTGAAGGGGCTAACTATGGCTACACCTTC
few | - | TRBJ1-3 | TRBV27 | CASRIGNTIYF | TGTGCCAGCAGAATTGGAAACACCATATATTTT
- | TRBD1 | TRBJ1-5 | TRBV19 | CASSKAGQNNQPQHF | TGTGCCAGTAGTAAAGCGGGACAGAACAATCAGCCCCAGCATTTT
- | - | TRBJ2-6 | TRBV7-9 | CASKRGPSQSGANVLTF | TGTGCCAGCAAGCGCGGTCCCTCCCAATCTGGGGCCAACGTCCTGACTTTC
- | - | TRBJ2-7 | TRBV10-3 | CAIGSGPHSYEQYF | TGTGCCATAGGGAGTGGACCGCACTCCTACGAGCAGTACTTC
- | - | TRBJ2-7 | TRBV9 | CENAYEQYF | TGTGAGAACGCCTACGAGCAGTACTTC
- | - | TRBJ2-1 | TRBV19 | CASSIKSVNNNEQFF | TGTGCCAGTAGTATAAAGAGCGTTAATAACAATGAGCAGTTCTTC
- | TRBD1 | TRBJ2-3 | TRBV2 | CASSETDRGVTDTQYF | TGTGCCAGCAGTGAGACGGACAGGGGTGTTACAGATACGCAGTATTTT
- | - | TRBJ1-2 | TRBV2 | CASSDNRMAGGYTF | TGTGCCAGCAGTGATAACAGGATGGCGGGTGGCTACACCTTC
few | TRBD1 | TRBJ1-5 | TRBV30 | CAWSQSGRGRQPQHF | TGTGCCTGGAGTCAATCGGGGAGGGGGCGTCAGCCCCAGCATTTT
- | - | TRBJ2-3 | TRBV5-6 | CASSPSTDTQYF | TGTGCCAGCAGCCCGAGCACAGATACGCAGTATTTT
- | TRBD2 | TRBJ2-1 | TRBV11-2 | CASSVAGTVSEQFF | TGTGCCAGCAGCGTAGCGGGGACGGTTTCGGAGCAGTTCTTC
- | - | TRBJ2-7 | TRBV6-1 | CASSNYEQYF | TGTGCCAGCAGTAACTACGAGCAGTACTTC
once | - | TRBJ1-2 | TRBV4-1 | CASSQDWRDFGVSTF | TGCGCCAGCAGCCAAGATTGGCGTGACTTCGGAGTTTCCACCTTC
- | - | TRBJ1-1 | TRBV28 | CASSPERGRITEAFF | TGTGCCAGCAGCCCCGAGCGGGGGCGCATCACTGAAGCTTTCTTT
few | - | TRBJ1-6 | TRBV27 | CASSSVPPQLHNSPLHF | TGTGCCAGCAGTTCCGTTCCCCCTCAGTTACATAATTCACCCCTCCACTTT
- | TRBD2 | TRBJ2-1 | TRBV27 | CASSYLAGGPNEQFF | TGTGCCAGCAGCTACCTAGCGGGGGGGCCTAATGAGCAGTTCTTC
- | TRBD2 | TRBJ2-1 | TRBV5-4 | CASSTGTSGKFEQFF | TGTGCCAGCAGCACAGGGACTAGCGGGAAATTTGAGCAGTTCTTC
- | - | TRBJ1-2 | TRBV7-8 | CASSLEGHSYGYTF | TGTGCCAGCAGCTTAGAGGGACACTCCTATGGCTACACCTTC
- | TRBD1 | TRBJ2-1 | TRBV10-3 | CAISEPGTGGTDEQFF | TGTGCCATCAGTGAGCCGGGGACAGGGGGCACGGATGAGCAGTTCTTC
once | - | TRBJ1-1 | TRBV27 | CASSSRMNTEAFF | TGTGCCAGCAGTAGTAGAATGAACACTGAAGCTTTCTTT
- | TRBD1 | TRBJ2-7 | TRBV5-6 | CASRPGTGGPYEQYF | TGTGCCAGCAGGCCCGGGACAGGGGGTCCCTACGAGCAGTACTTC
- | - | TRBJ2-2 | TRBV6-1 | CASSSRDTGELFF | TGTGCCAGCAGTTCCAGGGATACCGGGGAGCTGTTTTTT
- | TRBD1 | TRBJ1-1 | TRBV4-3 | CASSQTILGQGPRWTEAFF | TGCGCCAGCAGCCAAACAATACTGGGACAGGGGCCAAGGTGGACTGAAGCTTTCTTT
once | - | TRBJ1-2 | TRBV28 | CASSPPNFYGYTF | TGTGCCAGCAGTCCCCCTAATTTTTATGGCTACACCTTC
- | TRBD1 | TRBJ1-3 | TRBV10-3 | CAIRGQGDTGNTIYF | TGTGCCATCAGGGGACAGGGCGATACTGGAAACACCATATATTTT
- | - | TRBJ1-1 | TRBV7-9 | CASSLEGRSRAFF | TGTGCCAGCAGCTTAGAGGGTAGATCTCGAGCTTTCTTT
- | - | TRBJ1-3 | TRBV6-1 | CASTGTVGNTIYF | TGTGCCAGCACTGGGACGGTTGGAAACACCATATATTTT